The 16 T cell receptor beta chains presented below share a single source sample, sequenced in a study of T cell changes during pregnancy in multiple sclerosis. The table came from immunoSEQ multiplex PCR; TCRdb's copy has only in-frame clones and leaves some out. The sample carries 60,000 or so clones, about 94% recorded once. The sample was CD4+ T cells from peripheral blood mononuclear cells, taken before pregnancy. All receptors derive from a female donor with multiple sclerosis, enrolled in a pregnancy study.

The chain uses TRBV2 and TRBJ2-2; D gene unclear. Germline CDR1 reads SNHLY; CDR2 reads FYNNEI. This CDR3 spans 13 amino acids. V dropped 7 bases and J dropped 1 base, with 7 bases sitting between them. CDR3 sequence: CASIQENTGELFF. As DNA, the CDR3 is TGTGCCAGCATTCAGGAGAACACCGGGGAGCTGTTTTTT.

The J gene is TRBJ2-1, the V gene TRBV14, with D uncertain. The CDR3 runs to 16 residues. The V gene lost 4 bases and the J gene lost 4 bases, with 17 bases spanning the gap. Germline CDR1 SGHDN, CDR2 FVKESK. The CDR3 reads CASSPSTRRIYNEQFF. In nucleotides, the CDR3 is TGTGCCAGCAGCCCGTCTACGCGTAGAATTTACAATGAGCAGTTCTTC.

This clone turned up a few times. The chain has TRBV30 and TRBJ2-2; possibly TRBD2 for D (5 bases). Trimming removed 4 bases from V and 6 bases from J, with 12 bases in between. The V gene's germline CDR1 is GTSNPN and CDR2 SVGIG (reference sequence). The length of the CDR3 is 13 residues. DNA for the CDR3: TGTGCCTGGACGGATATCGGGGCCGGGGAGCTGTTTTTT. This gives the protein CAWTDIGAGELFF.

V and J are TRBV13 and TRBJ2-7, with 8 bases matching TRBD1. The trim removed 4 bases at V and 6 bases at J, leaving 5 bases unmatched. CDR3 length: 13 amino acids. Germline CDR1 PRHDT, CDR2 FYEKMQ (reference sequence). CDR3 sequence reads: CASSSQGASEQYF. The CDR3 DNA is TGTGCCAGCAGCTCCCAGGGGGCCAGCGAGCAGTACTTC.

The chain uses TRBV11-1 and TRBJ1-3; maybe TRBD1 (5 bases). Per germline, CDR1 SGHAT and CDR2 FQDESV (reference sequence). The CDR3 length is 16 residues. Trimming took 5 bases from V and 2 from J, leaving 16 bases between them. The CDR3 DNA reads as TGTGCCAGCAGCCCTCGGGGGGAGAAGCCTGGAAACACCATATATTTT. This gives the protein CASSPRGEKPGNTIYF.

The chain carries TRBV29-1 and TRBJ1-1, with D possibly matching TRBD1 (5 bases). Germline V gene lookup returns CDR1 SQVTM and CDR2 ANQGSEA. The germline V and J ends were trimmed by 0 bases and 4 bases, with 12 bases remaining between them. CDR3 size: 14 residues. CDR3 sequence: CSVEDQQAGTEAFF. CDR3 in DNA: TGCAGCGTTGAAGATCAACAGGCAGGCACTGAAGCTTTCTTT.

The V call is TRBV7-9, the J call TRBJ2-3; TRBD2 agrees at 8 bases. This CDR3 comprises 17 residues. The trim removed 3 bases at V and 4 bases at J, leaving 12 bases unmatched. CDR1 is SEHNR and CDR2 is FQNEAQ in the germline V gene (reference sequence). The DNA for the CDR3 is TGTGCCAGCAGCTTGGGGTTAGCGGGATCACTCCCAGATACGCAGTATTTT. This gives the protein CASSLGLAGSLPDTQYF.

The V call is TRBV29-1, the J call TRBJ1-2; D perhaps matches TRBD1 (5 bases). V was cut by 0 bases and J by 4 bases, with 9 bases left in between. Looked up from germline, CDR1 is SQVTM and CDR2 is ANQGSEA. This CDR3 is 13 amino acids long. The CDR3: CSVEEQGGYGYTF. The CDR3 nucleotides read TGCAGCGTTGAAGAGCAGGGTGGCTATGGCTACACCTTC.

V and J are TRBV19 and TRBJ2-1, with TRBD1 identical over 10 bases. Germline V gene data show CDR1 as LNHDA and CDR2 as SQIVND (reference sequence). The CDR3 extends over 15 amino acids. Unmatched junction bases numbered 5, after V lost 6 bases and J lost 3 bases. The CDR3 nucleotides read TGTGCCAGTAGAGGACAGGGGGTTGTCTACAATGAGCAGTTCTTC. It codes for CASRGQGVVYNEQFF.

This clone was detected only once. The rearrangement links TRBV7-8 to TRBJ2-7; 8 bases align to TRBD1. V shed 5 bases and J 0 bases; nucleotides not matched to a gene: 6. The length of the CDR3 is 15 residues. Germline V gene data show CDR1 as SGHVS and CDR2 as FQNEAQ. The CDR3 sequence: CASSLTGGSSYEQYF. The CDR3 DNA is TGTGCCAGCAGCCTCACAGGGGGGAGCTCCTACGAGCAGTACTTC.

The CDR3 loop is CASSPPGRRDYEQYF. CDR3 in DNA: TGTGCCAGCTCACCACCGGGCAGGAGGGACTACGAGCAGTACTTC. The genes are TRBV18 and TRBJ2-7, with D maybe TRBD2 (6 bases). The CDR3 spans 15 residues. CDR1 is KGHSH, CDR2 LQKENI, per germline. V was trimmed by 0 bases and J by 3 bases, leaving 12 bases between them.

The CDR3 DNA sequence: TGTGCCAGCAGCGTAAAAGGGGGCTACGAGCAGTACTTC. Its translation is CASSVKGGYEQYF. The chain combines TRBV5-6 with TRBJ2-7; tentative D call: TRBD1 (6 bases). CDR1 is SGHDT, CDR2 YYEEEE, per germline. The V end was cut by 4 bases, the J end by 3 bases, with 11 bases between. The CDR3 totals 13 residues. Full variable domain (rest looked up from reference TRBV5-6 and TRBJ2-7): DAGVTQSPTHLIKTRGQQVTLRCSPKSGHDTVSWYQQALGQGPQFIFQYYEEEERQRGNFPDRFSGHQFPNYSSELNVNALLLGDSALYLCASSVKGGYEQYFGPGTRLTVT.

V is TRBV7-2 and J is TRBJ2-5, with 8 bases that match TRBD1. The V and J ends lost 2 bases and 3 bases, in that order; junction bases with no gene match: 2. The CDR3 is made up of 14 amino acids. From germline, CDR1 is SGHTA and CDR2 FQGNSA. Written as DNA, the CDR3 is TGTGCCAGCAGCTTACCGGACAGGGAAGAGACCCAGTACTTC. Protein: CASSLPDREETQYF.

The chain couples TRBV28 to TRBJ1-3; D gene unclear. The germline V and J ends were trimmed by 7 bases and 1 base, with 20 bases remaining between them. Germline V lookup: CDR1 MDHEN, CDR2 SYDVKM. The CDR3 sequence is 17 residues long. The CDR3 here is CASKPWDLRRSGNTIYF. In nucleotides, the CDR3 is TGTGCCAGCAAGCCCTGGGATCTGCGGAGGTCTGGAAACACCATATATTTT.

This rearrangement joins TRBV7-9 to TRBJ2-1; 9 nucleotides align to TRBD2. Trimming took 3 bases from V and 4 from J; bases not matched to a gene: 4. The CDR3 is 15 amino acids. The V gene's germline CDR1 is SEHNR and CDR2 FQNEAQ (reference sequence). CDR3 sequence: CASSFDSGSYNEQFF. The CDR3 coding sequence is TGTGCCAGCAGCTTTGATAGCGGGAGTTACAATGAGCAGTTCTTC.

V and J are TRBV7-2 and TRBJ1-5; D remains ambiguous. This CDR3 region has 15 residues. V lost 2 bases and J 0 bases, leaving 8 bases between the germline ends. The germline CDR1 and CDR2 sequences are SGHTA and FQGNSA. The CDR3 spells CASSLWGDSNQPQHF. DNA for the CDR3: TGTGCCAGCAGCTTATGGGGAGATAGCAATCAGCCCCAGCATTTT.